The subject of this entry is one T cell receptor beta chain. The junction had 9 bases not matched to a gene; V was cut back by 1 base and J by 0 bases. The CDR3 sequence is 18 residues long. Germline loops: CDR1 SGDLS, CDR2 YYNGEE. Per the original data handling: Quantification of nucleated cells was approximated via reference gene primer amplification. Generated by immunoSEQ multiplex PCR, the TCRdb table keeps only in-frame clones and is missing some. The V and J calls and the clone size are those of that table, but D and trimming were determined from the DNA. The sample records 290,000 or so clones, roughly 90% being singletons. These data come from a study of blood T cell repertoires in COVID-19. Turning to the study itself: Samples came from the United States, Italy and Spain, spanning acute and convalescent COVID-19. The cDNA or gDNA used as material had been derived from T cells, B-cell-depleted T cells, or PBMCs.

This TCR was recovered from a woman in her thirties with COVID-19, enrolled during active disease. This sequence joins TRBV9 and TRBJ2-2; TRBD2 agrees at 7 bases. Sequencing was done on a sample of peripheral blood. CDR3 region: CASSVQLPSGTNTGELFF. Here the CDR3 DNA reads TGTGCCAGCAGCGTACAACTGCCTAGCGGAACGAACACCGGGGAGCTGTTTTTT.